A single TCR beta chain is shown here with its context. This record belongs to a study of shared clonotypes between healthy human individuals. Sequencing used immunoSEQ multiplex PCR; TCRdb keeps in-frame clones, though not all of them. The sample contains about half a million clones, around four fifths of which appear only once. V was clipped by 8 bases and J by 2 bases, with 11 bases between them. The CDR3 contains 13 residues. Germline assignment: CDR1 LNHDA and CDR2 SQIVND (reference sequence). Sequenced: PBMCs. This sequence joins TRBV19 and TRBJ2-3; D remains unclear. This clonotype was sampled from a woman in her forties in good health. Some clones in this sample may be carry-over from other donors' samples. In nucleotides, the CDR3 is TGTGCCAGTGCCCAGGCTTCCACAGATACGCAGTATTTT. Encoded protein: CASAQASTDTQYF.